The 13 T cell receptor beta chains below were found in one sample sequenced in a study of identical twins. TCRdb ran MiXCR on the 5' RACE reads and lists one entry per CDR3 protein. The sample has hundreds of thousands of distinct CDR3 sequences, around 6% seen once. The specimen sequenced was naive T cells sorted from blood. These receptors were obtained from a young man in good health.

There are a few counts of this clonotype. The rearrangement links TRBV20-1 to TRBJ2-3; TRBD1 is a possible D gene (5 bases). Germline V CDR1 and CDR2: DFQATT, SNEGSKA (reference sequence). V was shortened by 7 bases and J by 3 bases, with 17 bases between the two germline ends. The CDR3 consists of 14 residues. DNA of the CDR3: TGCAGTGAATGGGGCGCAGGAAAGACAGATACGCAGTATTTT. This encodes CSEWGAGKTDTQYF.

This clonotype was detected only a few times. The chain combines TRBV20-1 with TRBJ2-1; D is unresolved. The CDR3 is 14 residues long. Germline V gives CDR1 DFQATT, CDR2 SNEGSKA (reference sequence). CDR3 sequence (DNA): TGCAGCGCCCCTTTCCCCCTTAACTACAATGAGCAGTTCTTC. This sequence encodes CSAPFPLNYNEQFF.

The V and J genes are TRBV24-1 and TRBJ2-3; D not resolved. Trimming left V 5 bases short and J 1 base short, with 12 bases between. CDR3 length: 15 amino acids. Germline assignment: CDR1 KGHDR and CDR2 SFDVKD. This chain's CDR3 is CATSGAMDRTDTQYF. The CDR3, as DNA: TGTGCCACCAGTGGCGCCATGGACCGCACAGATACGCAGTATTTT.

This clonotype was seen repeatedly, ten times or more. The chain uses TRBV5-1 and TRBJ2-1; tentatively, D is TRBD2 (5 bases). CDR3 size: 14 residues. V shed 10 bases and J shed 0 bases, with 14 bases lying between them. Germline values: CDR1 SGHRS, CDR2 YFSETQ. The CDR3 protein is CACAERSSYNEQFF. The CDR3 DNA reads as TGCGCCTGTGCCGAGCGGAGCTCCTACAATGAGCAGTTCTTC.

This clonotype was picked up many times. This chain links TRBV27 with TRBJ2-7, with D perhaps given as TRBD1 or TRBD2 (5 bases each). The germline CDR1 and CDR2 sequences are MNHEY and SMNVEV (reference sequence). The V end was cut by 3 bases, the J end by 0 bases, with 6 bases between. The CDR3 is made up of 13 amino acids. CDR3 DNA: TGTGCCAGCAGTTTCGGGACCTCCTACGAGCAGTACTTC. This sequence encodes CASSFGTSYEQYF.

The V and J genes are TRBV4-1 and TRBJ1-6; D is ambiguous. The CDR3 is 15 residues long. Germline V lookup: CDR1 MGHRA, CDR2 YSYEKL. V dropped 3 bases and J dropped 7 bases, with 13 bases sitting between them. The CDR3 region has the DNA TGCGCCAGCAGCCAGCGGGAGGTTAGGAATTCACCCCTCCACTTT. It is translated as CASSQREVRNSPLHF.

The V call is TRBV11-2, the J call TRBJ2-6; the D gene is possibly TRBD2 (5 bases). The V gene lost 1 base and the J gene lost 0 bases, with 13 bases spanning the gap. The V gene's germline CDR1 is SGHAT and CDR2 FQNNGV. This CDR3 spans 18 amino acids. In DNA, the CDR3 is TGTGCCAGCAGCTTAGGCCCGCGGGCTAGCTCTGGGGCCAACGTCCTGACTTTC. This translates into CASSLGPRASSGANVLTF.

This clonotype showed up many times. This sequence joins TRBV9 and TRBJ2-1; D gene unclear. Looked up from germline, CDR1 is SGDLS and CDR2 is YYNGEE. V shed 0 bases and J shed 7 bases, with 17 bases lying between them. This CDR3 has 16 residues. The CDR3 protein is CASSVVLNSRVNEQFF. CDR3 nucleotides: TGTGCCAGCAGCGTAGTATTAAATTCCCGAGTAAATGAGCAGTTCTTC.

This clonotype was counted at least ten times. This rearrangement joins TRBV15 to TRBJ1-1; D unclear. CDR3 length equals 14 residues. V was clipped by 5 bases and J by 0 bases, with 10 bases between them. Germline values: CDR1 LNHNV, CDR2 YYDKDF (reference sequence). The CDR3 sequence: CATSDPSMNTEAFF. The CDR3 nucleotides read TGTGCCACCAGCGACCCATCTATGAACACTGAAGCTTTCTTT.

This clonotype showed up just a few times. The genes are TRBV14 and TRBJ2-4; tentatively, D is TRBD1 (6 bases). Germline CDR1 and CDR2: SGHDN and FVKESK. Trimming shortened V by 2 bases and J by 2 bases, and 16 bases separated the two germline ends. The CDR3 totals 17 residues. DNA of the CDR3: TGTGCCAGCAGCCAAAACACCCAGAGGGGGACCAAAAACATTCAGTACTTC. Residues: CASSQNTQRGTKNIQYF.

CDR3 protein: CSARDRGRTYEQYF. CDR3 bases: TGCAGTGCTAGAGACAGGGGGCGCACCTACGAGCAGTACTTC. This sequence joins TRBV20-1 and TRBJ2-7; 8 nucleotides match TRBD1. CDR3 length: 14 amino acids. Germline loops: CDR1 DFQATT, CDR2 SNEGSKA (reference sequence). Trimming at V came to 0 bases and at J to 2 bases, leaving 3 bases not matched to a gene.

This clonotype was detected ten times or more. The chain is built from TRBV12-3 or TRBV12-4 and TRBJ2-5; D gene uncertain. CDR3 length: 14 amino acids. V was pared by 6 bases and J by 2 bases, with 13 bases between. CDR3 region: CASSDPGEQETQYF. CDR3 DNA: TGTGCCAGCAGCGACCCTGGGGAACAAGAGACCCAGTACTTC.

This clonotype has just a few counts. DNA of the CDR3: TGTGCCAGCAGCGGTGGGCTGGGGGCGTCAAACATTCAGTACTTC. Translation gives CASSGGLGASNIQYF. The chain has TRBV9 and TRBJ2-4, with D possibly being TRBD1 (6 bases). Germline V gene sequence: CDR1 SGDLS, CDR2 YYNGEE. V dropped 3 bases and J dropped 6 bases, with 16 bases sitting between them. The CDR3 is 15 amino acids.